This section outlines one T cell receptor beta chain sequence together with its context. Some clones are missing from TCRdb's copy, which holds only in-frame ones; the method was immunoSEQ multiplex PCR. The data show over 85,000 clones, with around nine tenths seen just once and about 5% held by the top ten. This entry is derived from a study of blood T cell repertoires in COVID-19. About the study: Sources were T cells, B-cell-depleted T cells, or PBMCs; the material itself was cDNA or gDNA.

The CDR3 covers 13 residues. With 1 base clipped from V and 4 bases from J, the junction kept 2 bases outside the gene matches. CDR1 and CDR2 from the germline V gene are SGHRS and YFSETQ. Sequenced: peripheral blood. The chain recombines TRBV5-1 with TRBJ2-7; TRBD1 matches 7 bases. This receptor was identified in a man aged 65 to 79 with acute or convalescent COVID-19. CDR3 DNA: TGCGCCAGCAGCTTGCAGGGGGAGTACGAGCAGTACTTC. Encoded protein: CASSLQGEYEQYF.